The 3 T cell receptor beta chains in this list originate from one sample, sequenced in a study of spatial heterogeneity in lung cancer. Time point reported: sample taken at primary tumor resection. Unsorted tumor, nontumor lung tissue or cryopreserved PBMC supplied the whole RNA. MiXCR, applied by TCRdb to the 5' RACE reads, yields one record per CDR3 protein. Counted here are 3,500 to 4,500 distinct CDR3 sequences, approximately 55% occurring once; the ten biggest clones make up about 77%. The specimen comprised PBMCs, sampled at surgery. All receptors derive from a female donor with early-stage non-small cell lung cancer.

This clonotype was counted a few times. The size of this beta chain means little, since it is a stray read in a library made for alpha chains. V gene TRBV10-3 combines with J gene TRBJ2-7; the match to TRBD2 covers 13 bases. This CDR3 is built from 17 residues. With 2 bases clipped from V and 2 bases from J, the junction kept 6 bases outside the gene matches. The V gene's germline CDR1 is ENHRY and CDR2 SYGVKD. The CDR3 sequence: CAISEQKGTSGTYEQYF. In DNA, the CDR3 is TGTGCCATCAGTGAGCAGAAGGGGACTAGCGGGACCTACGAGCAGTACTTC.

There are a few counts of this clonotype. Within a library made for alpha chains, this beta chain is off target, and its count is uninformative. V is TRBV6-1 and J is TRBJ2-7; 9 bases line up with TRBD1. The CDR3 contains 12 residues. Per germline, CDR1 MNHNS and CDR2 SASEGT. Trimming took 11 bases from V and 2 from J; bases not matched to a gene: 4. The CDR3 spells CAAGTGTYEQYF. The CDR3 DNA is TGTGCCGCCGGGACAGGGACCTACGAGCAGTACTTC.

Turning to this clonotype: As an off-target read in a library built for alpha chains, this beta chain has a frequency of little significance. This sequence joins TRBV2 and TRBJ2-1; 11 positions match TRBD2. CDR3 length: 14 residues. The ends lost 7 bases at V and 6 bases at J; junction bases unmatched: 5. Per germline, CDR1 SNHLY and CDR2 FYNNEI. CDR3 sequence (DNA): TGTGCCAGCATGTTGGGACTAGCGGCCAATGAGCAGTTCTTC. Translated, it gives CASMLGLAANEQFF.